This T cell receptor beta chain was found in a study of blood T cell repertoires in COVID-19. Study processing details: Amplification with reference gene primers provided the estimates of nucleated cell counts. Data came from immunoSEQ multiplex PCR; TCRdb stores just in-frame clones and leaves some out. V, J and clone size were drawn from that table, and D and trimming were deduced from the DNA. The sample carries approximately 280,000 clones, around 85% recorded once. Per the germline V gene, CDR1 is LGHNA and CDR2 is YSLEER. V lost 1 base, J lost 3 bases, and 10 bases lay in between. The CDR3 is made up of 14 amino acids.

The specimen sequenced was peripheral blood. The sequence derives from a human donor with COVID-19, enrolled during active disease. The donor label of this sample is uncertain. The chain carries TRBV4-3 and TRBJ2-7; D is unclear. Here the CDR3 DNA reads TGCGCCAGCAGCCAAGGTAGTCGTGACTACGAGCAGTACTTC. Amino acid sequence: CASSQGSRDYEQYF.